This TCR beta chain originates from a study of blood T cells in healthy people across ages. Germline CDR1 reads LGHNA; CDR2 reads YSLEER. CDR3 length: 16 amino acids. The trim removed 0 bases at V and 4 bases at J, leaving 5 bases unmatched. The second PCR ran roughly 6 to 11 cycles with a sample-barcoded 5' primer and J-beta primers. TCRdb re-called the 5' RACE reads with MiXCR, one entry per CDR3 protein. The sample records hundreds of thousands of distinct CDR3 sequences, 21% being singletons. This clonotype has more than one count but fewer than ten. The TCR originated in a man in his 70s in good health. The sequencing input was blood. This sequence joins TRBV4-3 and TRBJ2-5; 10 positions agree with TRBD2. The CDR3 DNA follows: TGCGCCAGCAGCCAAGATGCGCTAGCGGGAGCAGAGACCCAGTACTTC. Its translation is CASSQDALAGAETQYF.